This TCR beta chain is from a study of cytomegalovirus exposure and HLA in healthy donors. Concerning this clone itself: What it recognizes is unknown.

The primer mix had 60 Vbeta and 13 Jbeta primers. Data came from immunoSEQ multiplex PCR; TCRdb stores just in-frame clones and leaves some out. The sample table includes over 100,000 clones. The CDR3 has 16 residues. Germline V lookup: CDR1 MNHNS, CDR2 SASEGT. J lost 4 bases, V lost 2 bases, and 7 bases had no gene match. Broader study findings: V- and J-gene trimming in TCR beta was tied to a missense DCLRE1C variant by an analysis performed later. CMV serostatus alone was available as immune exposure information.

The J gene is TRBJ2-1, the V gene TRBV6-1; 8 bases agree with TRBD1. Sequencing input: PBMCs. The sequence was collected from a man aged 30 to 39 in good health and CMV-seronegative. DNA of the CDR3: TGTGCCAGCAGTGAAAGGAACAGGGGGTTTTACAATGAGCAGTTCTTC. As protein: CASSERNRGFYNEQFF.